Described below is a single T cell receptor beta chain sequence and its context. The sample comes from a study of CD8+ T cells in alopecia areata. Extracted from the samples, RNA was reverse transcribed into cDNA to serve as the sequencing template. TCRdb keeps only in-frame clones here, not all; method: immunoSEQ multiplex PCR. The sample includes about 12,000 clones, roughly 55% of them seen just once. Lesional scalp tissue (obtained by punch biopsy) and peripheral blood were collected from alopecia areata patients. Sequenced input: skin. The receptor was isolated from a human donor with alopecia areata.

The CDR3, as DNA: TGTGCCAGCACCCGAGGAGGGGCAGGATACGAGCAGTACTTC. Protein: CASTRGGAGYEQYF. V and J are TRBV28 and TRBJ2-7, with D possibly TRBD2 on 6 matching bases. The germline CDR1 and CDR2 sequences are MDHEN and SYDVKM. The CDR3 is 14 amino acids. The germline V and J ends were trimmed by 7 bases and 4 bases, with 17 bases remaining between them.